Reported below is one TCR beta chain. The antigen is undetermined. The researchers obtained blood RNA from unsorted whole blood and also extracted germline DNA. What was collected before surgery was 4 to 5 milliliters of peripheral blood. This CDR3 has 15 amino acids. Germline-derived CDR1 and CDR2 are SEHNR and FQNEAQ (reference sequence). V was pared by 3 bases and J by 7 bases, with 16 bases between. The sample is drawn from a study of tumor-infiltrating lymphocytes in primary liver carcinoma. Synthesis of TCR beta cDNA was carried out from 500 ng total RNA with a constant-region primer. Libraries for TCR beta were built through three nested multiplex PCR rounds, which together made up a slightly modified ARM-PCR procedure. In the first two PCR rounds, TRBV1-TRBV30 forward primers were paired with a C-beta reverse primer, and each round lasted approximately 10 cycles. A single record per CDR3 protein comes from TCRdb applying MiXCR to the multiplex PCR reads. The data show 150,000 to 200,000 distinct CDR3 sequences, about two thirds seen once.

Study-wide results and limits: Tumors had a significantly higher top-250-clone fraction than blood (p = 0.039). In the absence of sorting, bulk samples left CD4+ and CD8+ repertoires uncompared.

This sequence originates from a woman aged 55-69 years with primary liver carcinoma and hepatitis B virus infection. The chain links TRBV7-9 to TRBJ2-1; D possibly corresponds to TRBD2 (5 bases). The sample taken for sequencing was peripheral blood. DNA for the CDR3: TGTGCCAGCAGCTTCGGCAGAGGGAGAGAGAATGAGCAGTTCTTC. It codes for CASSFGRGRENEQFF. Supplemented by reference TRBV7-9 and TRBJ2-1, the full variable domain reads DTGVSQNPRHKITKRGQNVTFRCDPISEHNRLYWYRQTLGQGPEFLTYFQNEAQLEKSRLLSDRFSAERPKGSFSTLEIQRTEQGDSAMYLCASSFGRGRENEQFFGPGTRLTVL.